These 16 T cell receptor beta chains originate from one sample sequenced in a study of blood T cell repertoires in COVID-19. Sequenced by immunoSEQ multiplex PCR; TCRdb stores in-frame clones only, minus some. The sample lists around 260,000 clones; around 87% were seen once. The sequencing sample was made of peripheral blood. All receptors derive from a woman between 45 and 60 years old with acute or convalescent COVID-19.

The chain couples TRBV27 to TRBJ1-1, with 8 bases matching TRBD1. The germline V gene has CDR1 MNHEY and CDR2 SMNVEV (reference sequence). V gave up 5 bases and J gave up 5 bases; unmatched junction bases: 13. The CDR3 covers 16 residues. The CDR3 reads CASSLKWDRRETEAFF. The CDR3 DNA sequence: TGTGCCAGCAGTCTAAAATGGGACAGGAGGGAAACTGAAGCTTTCTTT.

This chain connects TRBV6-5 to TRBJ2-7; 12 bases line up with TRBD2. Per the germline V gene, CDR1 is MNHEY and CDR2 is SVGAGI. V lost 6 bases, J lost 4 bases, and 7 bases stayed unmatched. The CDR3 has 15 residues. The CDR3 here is CASRMTSGSMYEQYF. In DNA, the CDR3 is TGTGCCAGCAGGATGACTAGCGGGAGCATGTACGAGCAGTACTTC.

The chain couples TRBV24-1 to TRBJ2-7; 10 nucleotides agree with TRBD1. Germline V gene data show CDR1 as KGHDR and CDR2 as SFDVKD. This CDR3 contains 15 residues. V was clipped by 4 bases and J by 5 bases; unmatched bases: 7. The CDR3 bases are TGTGCCACCAGTGAATACGGGACAGGGGCCCACGAGCAGTACTTC. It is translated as CATSEYGTGAHEQYF.

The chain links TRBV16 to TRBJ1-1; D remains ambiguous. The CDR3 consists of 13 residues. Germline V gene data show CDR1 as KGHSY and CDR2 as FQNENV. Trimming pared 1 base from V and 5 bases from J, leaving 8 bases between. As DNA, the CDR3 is TGTGCCAGCAGCCAATACGGCGGTACTGAAGCTTTCTTT. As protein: CASSQYGGTEAFF.

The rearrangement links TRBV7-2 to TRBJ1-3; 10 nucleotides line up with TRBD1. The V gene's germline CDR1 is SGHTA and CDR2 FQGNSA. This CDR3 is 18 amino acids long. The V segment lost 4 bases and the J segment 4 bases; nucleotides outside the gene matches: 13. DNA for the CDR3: TGTGCCAGCAGCTCGAACCGGGACAGGGGCCGAGGGGGAAACACCATATATTTT. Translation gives CASSSNRDRGRGGNTIYF.

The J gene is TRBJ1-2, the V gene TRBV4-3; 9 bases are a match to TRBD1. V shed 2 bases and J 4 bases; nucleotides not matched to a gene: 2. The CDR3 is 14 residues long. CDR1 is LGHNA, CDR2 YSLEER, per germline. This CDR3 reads CASSQKTGGYGYTF. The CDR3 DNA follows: TGCGCCAGCAGCCAAAAGACAGGGGGCTATGGCTACACCTTC.

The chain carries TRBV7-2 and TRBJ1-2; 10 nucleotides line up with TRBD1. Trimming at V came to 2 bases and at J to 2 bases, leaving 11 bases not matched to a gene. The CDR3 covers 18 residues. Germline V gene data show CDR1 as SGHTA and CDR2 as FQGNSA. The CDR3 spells CASSLTRGGTGANYGYTF. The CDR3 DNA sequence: TGTGCCAGCAGCTTAACACGGGGGGGGACAGGGGCGAACTATGGCTACACCTTC.

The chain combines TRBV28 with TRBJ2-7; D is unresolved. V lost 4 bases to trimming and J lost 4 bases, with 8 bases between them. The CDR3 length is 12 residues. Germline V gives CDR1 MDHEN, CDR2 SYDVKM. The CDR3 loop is CASSYMEYEQYF. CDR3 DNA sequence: TGTGCCAGCAGTTACATGGAGTACGAGCAGTACTTC.

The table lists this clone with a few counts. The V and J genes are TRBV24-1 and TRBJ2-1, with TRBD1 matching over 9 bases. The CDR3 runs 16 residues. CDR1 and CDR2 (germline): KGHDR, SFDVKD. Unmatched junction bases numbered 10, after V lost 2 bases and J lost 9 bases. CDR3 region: CATSDSLGQGAREQFF. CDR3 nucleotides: TGTGCCACCAGTGATTCCCTGGGACAGGGAGCCCGTGAGCAGTTCTTC.

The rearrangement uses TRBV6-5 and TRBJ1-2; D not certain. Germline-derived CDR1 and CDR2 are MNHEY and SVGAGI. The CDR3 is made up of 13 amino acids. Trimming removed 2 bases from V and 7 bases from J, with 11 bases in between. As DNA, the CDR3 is TGTGCCAGCAGTTACGGCCCAAGCGGTGGCTACACCTTC. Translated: CASSYGPSGGYTF.

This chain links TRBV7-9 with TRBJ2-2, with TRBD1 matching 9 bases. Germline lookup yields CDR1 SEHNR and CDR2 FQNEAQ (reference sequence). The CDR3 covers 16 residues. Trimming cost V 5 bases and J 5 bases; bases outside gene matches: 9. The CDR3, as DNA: TGTGCCAGCAGCGAAACGAGGACAGGGGTGACCGGGGAGCTGTTTTTT. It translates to CASSETRTGVTGELFF.

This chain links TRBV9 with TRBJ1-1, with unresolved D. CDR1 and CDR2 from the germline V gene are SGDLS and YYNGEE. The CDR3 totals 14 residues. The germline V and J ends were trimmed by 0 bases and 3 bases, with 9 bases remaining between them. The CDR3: CASSVDGRDTEAFF. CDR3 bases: TGTGCCAGCAGCGTAGATGGGAGGGACACTGAAGCTTTCTTT.

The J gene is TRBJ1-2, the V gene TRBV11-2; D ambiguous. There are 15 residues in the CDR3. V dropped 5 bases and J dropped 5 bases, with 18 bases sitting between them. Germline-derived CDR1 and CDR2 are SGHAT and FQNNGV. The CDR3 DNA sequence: TGTGCCAGCAGCGATTGGCGGGGTCCTTTTTATGGCTACACCTTC. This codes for CASSDWRGPFYGYTF.

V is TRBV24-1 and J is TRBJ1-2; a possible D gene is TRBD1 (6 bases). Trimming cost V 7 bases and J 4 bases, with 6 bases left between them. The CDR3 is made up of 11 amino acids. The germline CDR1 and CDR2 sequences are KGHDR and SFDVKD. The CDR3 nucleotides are TGTGCCACCAGGGACAGCTATGGCTACACCTTC. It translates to CATRDSYGYTF.

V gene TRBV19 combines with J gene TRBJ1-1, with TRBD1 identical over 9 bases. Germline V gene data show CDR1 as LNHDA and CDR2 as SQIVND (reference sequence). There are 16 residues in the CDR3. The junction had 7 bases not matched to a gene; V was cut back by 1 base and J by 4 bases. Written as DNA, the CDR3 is TGTGCCAGTAGTATAGTGGGGACAGGGTGGATCACTGAAGCTTTCTTT. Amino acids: CASSIVGTGWITEAFF.

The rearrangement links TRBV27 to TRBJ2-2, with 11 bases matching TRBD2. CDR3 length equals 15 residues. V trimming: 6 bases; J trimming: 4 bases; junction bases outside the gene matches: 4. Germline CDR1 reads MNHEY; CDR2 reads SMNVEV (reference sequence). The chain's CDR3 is CASRWTSGPTGELFF. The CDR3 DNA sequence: TGTGCCAGCAGATGGACTAGCGGGCCCACCGGGGAGCTGTTTTTT.